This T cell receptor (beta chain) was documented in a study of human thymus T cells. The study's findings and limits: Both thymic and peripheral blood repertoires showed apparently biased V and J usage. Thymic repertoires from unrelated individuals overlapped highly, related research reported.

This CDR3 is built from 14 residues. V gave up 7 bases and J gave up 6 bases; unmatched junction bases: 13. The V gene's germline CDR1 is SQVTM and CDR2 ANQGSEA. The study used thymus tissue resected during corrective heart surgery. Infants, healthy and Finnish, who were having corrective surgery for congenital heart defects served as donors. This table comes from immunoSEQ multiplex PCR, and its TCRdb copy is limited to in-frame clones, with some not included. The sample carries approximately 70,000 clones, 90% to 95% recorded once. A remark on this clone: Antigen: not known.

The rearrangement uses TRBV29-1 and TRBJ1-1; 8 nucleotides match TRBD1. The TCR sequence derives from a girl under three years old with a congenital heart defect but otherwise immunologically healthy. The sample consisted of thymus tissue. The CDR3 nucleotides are TGCAGCGGGAAGACAGGGGCCGCGGTGTCTGAAGCTTTCTTT. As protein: CSGKTGAAVSEAFF.